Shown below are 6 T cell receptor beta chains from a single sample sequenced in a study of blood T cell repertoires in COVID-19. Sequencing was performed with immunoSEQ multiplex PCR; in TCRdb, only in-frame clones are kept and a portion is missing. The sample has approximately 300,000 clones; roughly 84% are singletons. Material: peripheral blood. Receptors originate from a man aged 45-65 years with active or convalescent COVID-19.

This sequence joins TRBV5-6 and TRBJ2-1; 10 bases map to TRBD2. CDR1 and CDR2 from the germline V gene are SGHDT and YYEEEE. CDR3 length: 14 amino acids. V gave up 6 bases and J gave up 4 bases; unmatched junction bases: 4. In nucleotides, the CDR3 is TGTGCCAGCATCCCGGGACTAGCGTACAATGAGCAGTTCTTC. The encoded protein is CASIPGLAYNEQFF.

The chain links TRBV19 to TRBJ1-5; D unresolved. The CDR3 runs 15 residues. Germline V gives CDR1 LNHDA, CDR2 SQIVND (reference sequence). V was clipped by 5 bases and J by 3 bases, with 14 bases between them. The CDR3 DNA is TGTGCCAGTAGTGCAACAACAAATTCCAATCAGCCCCAGCATTTT. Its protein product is CASSATTNSNQPQHF.

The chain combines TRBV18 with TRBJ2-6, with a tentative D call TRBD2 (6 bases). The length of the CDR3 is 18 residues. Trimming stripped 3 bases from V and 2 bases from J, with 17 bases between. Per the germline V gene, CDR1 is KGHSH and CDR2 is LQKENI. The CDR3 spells CASSPGGGILTGANVLTF. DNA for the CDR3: TGTGCCAGCTCACCCGGTGGGGGGATCCTCACTGGGGCCAACGTCCTGACTTTC.

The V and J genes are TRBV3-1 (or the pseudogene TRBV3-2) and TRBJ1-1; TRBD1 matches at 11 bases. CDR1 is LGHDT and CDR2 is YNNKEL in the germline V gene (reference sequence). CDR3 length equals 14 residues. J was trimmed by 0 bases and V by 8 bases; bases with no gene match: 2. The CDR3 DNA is TGTGCCAGCGGGACAGGGGGTATGAACACTGAAGCTTTCTTT. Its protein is CASGTGGMNTEAFF.

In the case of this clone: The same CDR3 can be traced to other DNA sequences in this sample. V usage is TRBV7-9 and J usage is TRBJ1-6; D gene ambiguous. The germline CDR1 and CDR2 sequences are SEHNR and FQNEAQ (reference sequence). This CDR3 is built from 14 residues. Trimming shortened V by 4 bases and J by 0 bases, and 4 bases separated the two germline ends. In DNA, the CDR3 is TGTGCCAGCAGCTCCAGCTCCTATAATTCACCCCTCCACTTT. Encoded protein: CASSSSSYNSPLHF.

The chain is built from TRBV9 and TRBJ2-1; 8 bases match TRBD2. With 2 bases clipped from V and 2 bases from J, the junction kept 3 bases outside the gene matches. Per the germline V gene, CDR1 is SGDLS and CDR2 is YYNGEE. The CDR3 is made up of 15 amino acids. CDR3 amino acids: CASSVRGLAYNEQFF. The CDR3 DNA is TGTGCCAGCAGCGTGAGGGGACTAGCCTACAATGAGCAGTTCTTC.